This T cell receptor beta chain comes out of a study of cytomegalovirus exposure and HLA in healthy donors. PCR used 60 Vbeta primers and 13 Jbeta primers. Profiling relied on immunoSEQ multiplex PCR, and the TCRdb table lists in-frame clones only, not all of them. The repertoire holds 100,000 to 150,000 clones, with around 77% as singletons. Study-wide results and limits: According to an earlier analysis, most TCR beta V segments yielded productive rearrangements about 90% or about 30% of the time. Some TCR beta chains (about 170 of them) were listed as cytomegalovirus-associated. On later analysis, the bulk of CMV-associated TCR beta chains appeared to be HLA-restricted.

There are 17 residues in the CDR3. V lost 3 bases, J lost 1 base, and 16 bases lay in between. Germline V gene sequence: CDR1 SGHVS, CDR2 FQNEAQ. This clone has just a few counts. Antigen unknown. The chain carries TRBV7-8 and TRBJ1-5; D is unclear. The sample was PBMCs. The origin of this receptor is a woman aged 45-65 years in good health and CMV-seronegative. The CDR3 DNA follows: TGTGCCAGCAGCTTGGAGGGCTCAATTTCGAGCAATCAGCCCCAGCATTTT. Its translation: CASSLEGSISSNQPQHF.